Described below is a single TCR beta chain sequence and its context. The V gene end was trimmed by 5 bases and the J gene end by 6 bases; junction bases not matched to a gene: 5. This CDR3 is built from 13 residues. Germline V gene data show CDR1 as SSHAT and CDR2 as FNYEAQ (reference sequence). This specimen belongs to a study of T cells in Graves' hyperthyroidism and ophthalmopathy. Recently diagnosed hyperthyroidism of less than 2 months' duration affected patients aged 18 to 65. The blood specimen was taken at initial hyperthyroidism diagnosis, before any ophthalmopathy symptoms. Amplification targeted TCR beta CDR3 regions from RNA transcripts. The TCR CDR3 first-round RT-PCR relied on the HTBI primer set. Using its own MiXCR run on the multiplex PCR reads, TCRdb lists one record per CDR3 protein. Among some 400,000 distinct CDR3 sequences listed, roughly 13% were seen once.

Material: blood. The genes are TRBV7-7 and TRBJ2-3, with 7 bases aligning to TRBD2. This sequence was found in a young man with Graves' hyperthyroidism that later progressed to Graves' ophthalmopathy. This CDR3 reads CASSPGLLDTQYF. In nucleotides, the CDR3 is TGTGCCAGCAGCCCGGGACTACTGGATACGCAGTATTTT.